The T cell receptor (beta chain) described here comes from a study of T cells in Graves' hyperthyroidism and ophthalmopathy. Amplified TCR beta CDR3 regions came from RNA transcripts. Researchers ran a first-round RT-PCR on the TCR CDR3 using the HTBI primer set. Using its own MiXCR run on the multiplex PCR reads, TCRdb lists one record per CDR3 protein. The repertoire consists of 700,000 to 950,000 distinct CDR3 sequences, with 35% occurring once and the leading ten covering less than 35%. Germline lookup yields CDR1 DFQATT and CDR2 SNEGSKA (reference sequence). The CDR3 is 11 residues long. V and J are TRBV20-1 and TRBJ2-7, with TRBD2 matching over 12 bases. The sequence derives from a woman between 40 and 50 years old with Graves' hyperthyroidism. Sequenced material: blood. CDR3 residues: CSSGRVQEQYF. As DNA, the CDR3 is TGCTCTAGCGGGAGGGTTCAAGAGCAGTACTTC.